One sample yielded the 10 T cell receptor beta chains listed below, sequenced in a study of T cells in Graves' hyperthyroidism and ophthalmopathy. Researchers took RNA transcripts and amplified the TCR beta CDR3 regions from them. The HTBI primer set served for first-round RT-PCR of the TCR CDR3. A single record per CDR3 protein comes from TCRdb applying MiXCR to the multiplex PCR reads. Of hundreds of thousands of distinct CDR3 sequences listed, about 45% are singletons. Sample: peripheral blood or thyroid tissue (not recorded which). The receptor set was obtained from a young woman with Graves' hyperthyroidism.

This clonotype occurred a few times. The chain joins TRBV7-2 to TRBJ2-7; TRBD2 agrees at 9 bases. Germline values: CDR1 SGHTA, CDR2 FQGNSA. CDR3 length equals 14 residues. With V trimmed by 8 bases and J by 2 bases, 7 bases remained unmatched. CDR3 residues: CASRGREGTYEQYF. The CDR3 region has the DNA TGTGCCAGCCGCGGGCGGGAGGGGACCTACGAGCAGTACTTC.

At least ten counts were recorded for this clonotype. The chain combines TRBV4-2 with TRBJ2-7, with TRBD1 identical over 8 bases. This CDR3 is built from 15 residues. Trimming cost V 1 base and J 3 bases; bases outside gene matches: 5. Germline CDR1 is LGHNA and CDR2 is YNFKEQ. The CDR3 DNA reads as TGTGCCAGCAGCCAAGGAGCCGGGACAGGCTACGAGCAGTACTTC. Protein product: CASSQGAGTGYEQYF.

J is TRBJ2-7 and V is TRBV6-1, with no clear D. Germline V gene lookup returns CDR1 MNHNS and CDR2 SASEGT. The V end was cut by 6 bases, the J end by 2 bases, with 14 bases between. This CDR3 has 14 amino acids. The CDR3 loop is CASREISGPYEQYF. DNA for the CDR3: TGTGCCAGCAGGGAAATCTCGGGTCCCTACGAGCAGTACTTC.

The chain recombines TRBV10-3 with TRBJ1-5; D remains unclear. CDR1 ENHRY and CDR2 SYGVKD come from the germline V gene. Between the trimmed V and J ends, which lost 4 bases and 2 bases, there was a span of 6 bases. CDR3 size: 13 residues. The DNA of the CDR3 is TGTGCCATCAGTGCTACGGGCAATCAGCCCCAGCATTTT. Amino acid sequence: CAISATGNQPQHF.

This clonotype was counted many times. This chain links TRBV7-9 with TRBJ2-7; the D gene is possibly TRBD1 (5 bases). V was trimmed by 2 bases and J by 2 bases, leaving 13 bases between them. Germline values: CDR1 SEHNR, CDR2 FQNEAQ (reference sequence). The CDR3 contains 15 residues. CDR3 sequence: CASSLQVQGPYEQYF. The DNA for the CDR3 is TGTGCCAGCAGCTTACAAGTCCAGGGCCCCTACGAGCAGTACTTC.

This clonotype was detected many times. J is TRBJ1-1 and V is TRBV29-1, with D hard to call. The V end was cut by 3 bases, the J end by 5 bases, with 13 bases between. The CDR3 has 13 residues. The V gene's germline CDR1 is SQVTM and CDR2 ANQGSEA. CDR3 region: CSVDHIGHTEAFF. CDR3 DNA: TGCAGCGTTGATCATATAGGCCATACTGAAGCTTTCTTT.

The gene calls are TRBV4-1 and TRBJ1-1; D call uncertain. The V gene's germline CDR1 is MGHRA and CDR2 YSYEKL. Trimming removed 0 bases at V and 3 bases at J, with 8 bases between. The CDR3 has 14 amino acids. This CDR3 is CASSQDGRDTEAFF. The DNA for the CDR3 is TGCGCCAGCAGCCAAGATGGTAGGGACACTGAAGCTTTCTTT.

The chain carries TRBV2 and TRBJ2-2; 13 bases agree with TRBD2. Per germline, CDR1 SNHLY and CDR2 FYNNEI. The V and J ends lost 4 bases and 5 bases, in that order; junction bases with no gene match: 1. The CDR3 extends over 15 amino acids. The CDR3 sequence is CASSGTSGGTGELFF. The CDR3 coding sequence is TGTGCCAGCAGTGGGACTAGCGGGGGTACCGGGGAGCTGTTTTTT.

In its sample, this clonotype was seen a few times. The rearrangement joins TRBV7-7 to TRBJ2-2; 8 bases fit TRBD1. J was trimmed by 6 bases and V by 5 bases; bases with no gene match: 5. Germline CDR1 and CDR2: SSHAT and FNYEAQ (reference sequence). The CDR3 spans 14 residues. The CDR3 coding sequence is TGTGCCAGCAGCACCACGACAGGGGCCGGGGAGCTGTTTTTT. Its protein product is CASSTTTGAGELFF.

Regarding this clonotype: A much larger clone is a single base away; this may be a read error. The rearrangement links TRBV29-1 to TRBJ2-7; 11 bases are a match to TRBD2. This CDR3 has 15 residues. The germline V gene encodes CDR1 SQVTM and CDR2 ANQGSEA. CDR3 sequence reads: CSVAGTSGVSYGQYF. CDR3 nucleotides: TGCAGCGTGGCGGGGACTAGCGGTGTCTCCTACGGGCAGTACTTC.